The source of this T cell receptor (beta chain) is a study of CXCR3-negative and CXCR3-positive naive CD8 T cells. Broader study findings: Against CXCR3-negative naive cells, CXCR3-positive naive cells showed more hydrophobic TRB CDR3s.

Libraries were UMI-labeled 5' RACE TRB cDNA. TCRdb reanalyzed the 5' RACE reads and collapses them to one entry per CDR3 protein, without DNA. The listing contains about 140,000 distinct CDR3 sequences. With respect to this clonotype: Its antigen is currently unknown.

The CDR3 contains 14 residues. Germline CDR1 and CDR2: DFQATT and SNEGSKA (reference sequence). The clonotype originates from a human donor in good health. Some clones in this sample may be carry-over from other donors' samples. This sequence joins TRBV20-1 and TRBJ2-7; checking the TCRdb D call of TRBD1 is not possible without DNA. Sequenced: naive CXCR3+ CD8+ T cells from blood. Stated subset: CD45RO-CCR7+CD27+CD95- naive CD8+ T cells expressing CXCR3 (TNR3+). CDR3 in amino acids: CSALDSSSSYEQYF.